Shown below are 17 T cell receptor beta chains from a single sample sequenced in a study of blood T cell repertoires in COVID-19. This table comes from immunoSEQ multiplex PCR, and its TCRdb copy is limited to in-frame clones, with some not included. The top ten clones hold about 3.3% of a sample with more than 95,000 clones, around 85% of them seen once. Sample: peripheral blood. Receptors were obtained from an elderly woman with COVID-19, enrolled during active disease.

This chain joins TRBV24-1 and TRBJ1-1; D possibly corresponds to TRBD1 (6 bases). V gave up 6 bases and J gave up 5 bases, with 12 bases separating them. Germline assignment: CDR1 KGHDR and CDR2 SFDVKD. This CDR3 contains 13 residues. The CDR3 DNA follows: TGTGCCACCAGTAAGCAGGGGAATACTGAAGCTTTCTTT. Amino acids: CATSKQGNTEAFF.

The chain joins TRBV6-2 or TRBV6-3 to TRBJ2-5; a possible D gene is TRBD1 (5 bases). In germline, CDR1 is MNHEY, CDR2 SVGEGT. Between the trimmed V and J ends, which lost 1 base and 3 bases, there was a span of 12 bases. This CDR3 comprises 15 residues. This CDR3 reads CASSYFRELEETQYF. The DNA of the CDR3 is TGTGCCAGCAGTTACTTCAGGGAACTTGAAGAGACCCAGTACTTC.

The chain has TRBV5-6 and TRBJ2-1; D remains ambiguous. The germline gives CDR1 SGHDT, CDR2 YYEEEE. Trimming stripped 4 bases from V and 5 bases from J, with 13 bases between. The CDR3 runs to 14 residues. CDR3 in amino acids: CASSLGYRNNEQFF. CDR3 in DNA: TGTGCCAGCAGCCTGGGGTACAGAAACAATGAGCAGTTCTTC.

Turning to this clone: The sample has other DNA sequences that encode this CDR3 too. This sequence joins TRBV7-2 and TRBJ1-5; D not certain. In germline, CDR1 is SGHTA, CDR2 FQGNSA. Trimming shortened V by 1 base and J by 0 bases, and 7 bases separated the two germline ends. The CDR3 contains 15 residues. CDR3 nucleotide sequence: TGTGCCAGCAGCTTAGGAGGGAATAGCAATCAGCCCCAGCATTTT. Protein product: CASSLGGNSNQPQHF. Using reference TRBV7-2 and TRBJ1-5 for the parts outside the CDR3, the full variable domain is GAGVSQSPSNKVTEKGKDVELRCDPISGHTALYWYRQSLGQGLEFLIYFQGNSAPDKSGLPSDRFSAERTGGSVSTLTIQRTQQEDSAVYLCASSLGGNSNQPQHFGDGTRLSIL.

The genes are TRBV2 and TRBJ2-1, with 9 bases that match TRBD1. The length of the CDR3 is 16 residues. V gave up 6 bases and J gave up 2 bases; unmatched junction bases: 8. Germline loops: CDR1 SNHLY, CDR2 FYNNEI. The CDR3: CASSKDRGSTYNEQFF. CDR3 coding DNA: TGTGCCAGCAGCAAGGACAGGGGAAGCACCTACAATGAGCAGTTCTTC.

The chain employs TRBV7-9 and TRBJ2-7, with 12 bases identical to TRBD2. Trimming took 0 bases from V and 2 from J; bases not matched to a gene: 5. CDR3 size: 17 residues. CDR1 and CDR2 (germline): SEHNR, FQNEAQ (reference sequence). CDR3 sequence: CASSLASTSGSPYEQYF. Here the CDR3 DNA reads TGTGCCAGCAGCTTAGCGTCGACTAGCGGGAGCCCCTACGAGCAGTACTTC.

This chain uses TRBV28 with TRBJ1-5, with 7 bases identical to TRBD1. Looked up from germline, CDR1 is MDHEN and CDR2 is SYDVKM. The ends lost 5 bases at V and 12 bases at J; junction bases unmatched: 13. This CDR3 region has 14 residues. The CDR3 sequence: CASSDRVGQLGQHF. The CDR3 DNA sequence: TGTGCCAGCAGTGACAGGGTCGGTCAGTTGGGCCAGCATTTT.

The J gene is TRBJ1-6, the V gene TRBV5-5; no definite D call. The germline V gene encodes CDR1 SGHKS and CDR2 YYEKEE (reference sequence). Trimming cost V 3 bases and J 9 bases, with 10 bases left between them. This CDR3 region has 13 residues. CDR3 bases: TGTGCCAGCAGCTGGTCCCTAGGTTCACCCCTCCACTTT. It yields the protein CASSWSLGSPLHF.

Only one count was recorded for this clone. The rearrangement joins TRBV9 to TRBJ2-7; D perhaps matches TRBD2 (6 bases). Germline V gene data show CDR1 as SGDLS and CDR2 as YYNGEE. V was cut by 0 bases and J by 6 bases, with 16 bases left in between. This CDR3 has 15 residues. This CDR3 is CASSVGSEGTGEQYF. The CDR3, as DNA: TGTGCCAGCAGCGTAGGATCGGAGGGGACGGGCGAGCAGTACTTC.

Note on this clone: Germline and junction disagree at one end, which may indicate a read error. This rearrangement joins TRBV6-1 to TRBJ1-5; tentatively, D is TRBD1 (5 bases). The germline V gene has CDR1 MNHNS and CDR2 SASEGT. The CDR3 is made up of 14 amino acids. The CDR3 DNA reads TGTGCCAGCAGGGAAGACAGTAGCAATCAGCCCCAGCATTTT. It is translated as CASREDSSNQPQHF.

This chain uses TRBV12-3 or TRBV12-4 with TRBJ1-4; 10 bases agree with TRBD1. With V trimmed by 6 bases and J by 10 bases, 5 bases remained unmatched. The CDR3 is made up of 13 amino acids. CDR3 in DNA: TGTGCCAGCAGCCCCGACAGGGGGCGAAAACTGTTTTTT. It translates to CASSPDRGRKLFF.

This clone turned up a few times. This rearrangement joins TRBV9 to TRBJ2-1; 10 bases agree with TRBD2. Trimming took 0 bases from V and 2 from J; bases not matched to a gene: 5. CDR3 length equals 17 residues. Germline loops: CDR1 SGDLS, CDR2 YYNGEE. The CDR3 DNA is TGTGCCAGCAGCGTAGGGTCTAGCGGGAGTCCCTACAATGAGCAGTTCTTC. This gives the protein CASSVGSSGSPYNEQFF. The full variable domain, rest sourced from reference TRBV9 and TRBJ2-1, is DSGVTQTPKHLITATGQRVTLRCSPRSGDLSVYWYQQSLDQGLQFLIQYYNGEERAKGNILERFSAQQFPDLHSELNLSSLELGDSALYFCASSVGSSGSPYNEQFFGPGTRLTVL.

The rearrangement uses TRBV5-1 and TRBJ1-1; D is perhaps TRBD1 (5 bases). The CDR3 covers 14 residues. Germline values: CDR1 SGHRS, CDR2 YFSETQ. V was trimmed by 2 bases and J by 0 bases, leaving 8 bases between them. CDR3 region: CASSFRGMNTEAFF. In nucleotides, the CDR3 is TGCGCCAGCAGCTTCCGGGGGATGAACACTGAAGCTTTCTTT.

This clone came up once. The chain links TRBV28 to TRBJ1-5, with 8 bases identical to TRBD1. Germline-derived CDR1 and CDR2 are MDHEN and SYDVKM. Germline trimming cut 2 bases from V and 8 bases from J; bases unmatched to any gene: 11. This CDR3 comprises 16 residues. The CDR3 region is CASSLPRQGQFKPQHF. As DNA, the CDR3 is TGTGCCAGCAGTTTACCCAGACAGGGGCAATTCAAGCCCCAGCATTTT.

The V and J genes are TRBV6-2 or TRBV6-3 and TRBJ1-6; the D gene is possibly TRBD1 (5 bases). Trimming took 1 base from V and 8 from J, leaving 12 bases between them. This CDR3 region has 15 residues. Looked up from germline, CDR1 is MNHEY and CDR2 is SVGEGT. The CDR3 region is CASSYLGVRDSPLHF. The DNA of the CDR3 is TGTGCCAGCAGTTACTTAGGGGTTCGGGATTCACCCCTCCACTTT.

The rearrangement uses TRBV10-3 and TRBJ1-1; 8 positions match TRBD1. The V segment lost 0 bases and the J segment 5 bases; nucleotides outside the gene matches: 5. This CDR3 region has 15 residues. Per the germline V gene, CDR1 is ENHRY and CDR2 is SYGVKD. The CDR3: CAISESTTGGTEAFF. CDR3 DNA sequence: TGTGCCATCAGTGAGTCGACAACAGGGGGGACTGAAGCTTTCTTT.

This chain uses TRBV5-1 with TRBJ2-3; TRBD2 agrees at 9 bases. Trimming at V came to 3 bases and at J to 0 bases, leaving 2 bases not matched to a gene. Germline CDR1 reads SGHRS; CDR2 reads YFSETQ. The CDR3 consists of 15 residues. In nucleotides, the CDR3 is TGCGCCAGCAGCTCAGGACTAGCGAGCACAGATACGCAGTATTTT. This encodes CASSSGLASTDTQYF.